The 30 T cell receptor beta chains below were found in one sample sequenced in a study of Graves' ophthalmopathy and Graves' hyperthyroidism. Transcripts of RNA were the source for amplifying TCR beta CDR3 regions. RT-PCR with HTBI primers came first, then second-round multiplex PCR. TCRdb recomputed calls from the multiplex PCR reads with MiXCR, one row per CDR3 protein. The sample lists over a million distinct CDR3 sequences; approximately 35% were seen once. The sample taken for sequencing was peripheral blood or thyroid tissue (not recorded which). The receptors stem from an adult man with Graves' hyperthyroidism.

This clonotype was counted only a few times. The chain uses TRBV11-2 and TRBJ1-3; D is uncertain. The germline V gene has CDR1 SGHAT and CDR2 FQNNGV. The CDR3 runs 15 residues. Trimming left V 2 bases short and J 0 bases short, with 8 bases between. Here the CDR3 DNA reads TGTGCCAGCAGCTTATCTAGCAACTCTGGAAACACCATATATTTT. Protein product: CASSLSSNSGNTIYF.

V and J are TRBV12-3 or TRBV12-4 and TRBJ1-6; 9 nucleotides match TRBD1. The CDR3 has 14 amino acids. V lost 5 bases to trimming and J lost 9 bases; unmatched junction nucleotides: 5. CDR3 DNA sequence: TGTGCCAGCAGTCGACAGGGGGGCAGTTCACCCCTCCACTTT. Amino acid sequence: CASSRQGGSSPLHF.

The CDR3 spells CASSATGFEAFF. CDR3 coding DNA: TGTGCCAGCAGCGCGACAGGGTTCGAAGCTTTCTTT. V usage is TRBV9 and J usage is TRBJ1-1, with 7 bases identical to TRBD1. CDR1 and CDR2 (germline): SGDLS, YYNGEE. The V and J ends lost 3 bases and 8 bases, in that order; junction bases with no gene match: 4. The CDR3 spans 12 residues.

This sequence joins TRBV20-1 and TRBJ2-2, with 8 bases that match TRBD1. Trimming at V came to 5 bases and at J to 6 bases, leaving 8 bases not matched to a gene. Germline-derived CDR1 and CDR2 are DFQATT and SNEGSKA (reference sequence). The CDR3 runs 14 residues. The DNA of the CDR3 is TGCAGTGCTCGAAGGACAGGGAAGGCCGGGGAGCTGTTTTTT. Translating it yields CSARRTGKAGELFF.

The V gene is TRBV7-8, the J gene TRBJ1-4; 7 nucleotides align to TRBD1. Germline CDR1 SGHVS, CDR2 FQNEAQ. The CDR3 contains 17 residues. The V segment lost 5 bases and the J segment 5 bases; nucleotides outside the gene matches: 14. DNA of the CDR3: TGTGCCAGCAGCCAGCATGCGGGGGGACAGCTGAATGAAAAACTGTTTTTT. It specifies CASSQHAGGQLNEKLFF.

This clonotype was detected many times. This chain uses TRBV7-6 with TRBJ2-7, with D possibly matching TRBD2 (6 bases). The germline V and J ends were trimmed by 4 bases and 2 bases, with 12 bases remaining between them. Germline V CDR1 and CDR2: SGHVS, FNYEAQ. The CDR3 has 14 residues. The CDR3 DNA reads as TGTGCCAGCAGCTCACGTCGGGGGACCTACGAGCAGTACTTC. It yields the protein CASSSRRGTYEQYF.

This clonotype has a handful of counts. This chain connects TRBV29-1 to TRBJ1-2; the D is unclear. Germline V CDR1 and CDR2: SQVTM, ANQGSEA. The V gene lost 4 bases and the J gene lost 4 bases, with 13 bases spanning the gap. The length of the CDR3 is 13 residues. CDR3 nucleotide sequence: TGCAGCGTTGGGGGAGGGATGAGCTATGGCTACACCTTC. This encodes CSVGGGMSYGYTF.

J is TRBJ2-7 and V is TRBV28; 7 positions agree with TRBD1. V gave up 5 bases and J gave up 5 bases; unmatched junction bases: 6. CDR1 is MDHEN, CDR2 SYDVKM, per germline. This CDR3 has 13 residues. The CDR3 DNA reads TGTGCCAGCAGTCGGGGACAGAAAAACGAGCAGTACTTC. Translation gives CASSRGQKNEQYF.

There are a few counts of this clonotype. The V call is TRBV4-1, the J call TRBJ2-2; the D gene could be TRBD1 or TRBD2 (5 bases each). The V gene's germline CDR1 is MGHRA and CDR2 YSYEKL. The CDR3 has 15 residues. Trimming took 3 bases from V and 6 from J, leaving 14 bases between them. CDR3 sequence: CASSHLGVMAGELFF. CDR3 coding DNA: TGCGCCAGCAGCCATTTGGGGGTTATGGCCGGGGAGCTGTTTTTT.

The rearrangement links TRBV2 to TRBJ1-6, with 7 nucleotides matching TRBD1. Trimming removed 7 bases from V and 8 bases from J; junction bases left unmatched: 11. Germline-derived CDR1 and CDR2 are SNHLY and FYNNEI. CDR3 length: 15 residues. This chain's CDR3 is CASMVGGRGHSPLHF. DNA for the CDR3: TGTGCCAGCATGGTAGGGGGCAGGGGACATTCACCCCTCCACTTT.

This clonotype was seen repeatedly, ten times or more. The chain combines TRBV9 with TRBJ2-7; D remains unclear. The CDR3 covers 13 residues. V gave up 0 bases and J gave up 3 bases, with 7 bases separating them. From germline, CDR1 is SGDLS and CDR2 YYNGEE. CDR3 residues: CASSVGQFYEQYF. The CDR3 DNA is TGTGCCAGCAGCGTAGGTCAGTTCTACGAGCAGTACTTC. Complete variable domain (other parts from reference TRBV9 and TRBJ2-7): DSGVTQTPKHLITATGQRVTLRCSPRSGDLSVYWYQQSLDQGLQFLIQYYNGEERAKGNILERFSAQQFPDLHSELNLSSLELGDSALYFCASSVGQFYEQYFGPGTRLTVT.

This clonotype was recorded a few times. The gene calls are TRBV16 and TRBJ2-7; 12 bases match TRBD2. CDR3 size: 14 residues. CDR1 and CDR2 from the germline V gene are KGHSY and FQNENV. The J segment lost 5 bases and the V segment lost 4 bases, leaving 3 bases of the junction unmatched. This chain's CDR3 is CASSPSGRVHEQYF. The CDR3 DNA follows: TGTGCCAGCAGCCCTAGCGGGAGGGTCCACGAGCAGTACTTC.

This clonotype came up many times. The CDR3: CATSRGAQGNSPLHF. The DNA of the CDR3 is TGTGCCACCAGCAGAGGTGCGCAGGGAAATTCACCCCTCCACTTT. V usage is TRBV15 and J usage is TRBJ1-6, with D tentatively TRBD1 (5 bases). This CDR3 contains 15 residues. The V end was cut by 1 base, the J end by 7 bases, with 11 bases between. CDR1 and CDR2 from the germline V gene are LNHNV and YYDKDF (reference sequence).

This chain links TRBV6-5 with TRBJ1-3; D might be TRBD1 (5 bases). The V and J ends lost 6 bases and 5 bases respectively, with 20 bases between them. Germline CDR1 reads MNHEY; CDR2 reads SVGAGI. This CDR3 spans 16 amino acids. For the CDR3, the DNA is TGTGCCAGCAGACCTCATCGACAGTCCTCCCGAAACACCATATATTTT. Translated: CASRPHRQSSRNTIYF.

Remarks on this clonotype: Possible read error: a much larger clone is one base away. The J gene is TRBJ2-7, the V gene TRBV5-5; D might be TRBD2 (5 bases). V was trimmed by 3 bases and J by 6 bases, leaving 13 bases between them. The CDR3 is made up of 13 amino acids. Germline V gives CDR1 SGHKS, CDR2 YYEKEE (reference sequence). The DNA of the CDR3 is TGTGCCAGCAGCTGGGCACTGGCGGGCGAGCAGTACTTC. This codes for CASSWALAGEQYF.

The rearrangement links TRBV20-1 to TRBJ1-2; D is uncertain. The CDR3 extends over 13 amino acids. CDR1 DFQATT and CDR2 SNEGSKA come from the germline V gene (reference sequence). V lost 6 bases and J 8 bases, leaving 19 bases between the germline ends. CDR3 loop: CSAQDEIQRGYTF. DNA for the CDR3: TGCAGTGCCCAAGACGAAATCCAGCGAGGCTACACCTTC.

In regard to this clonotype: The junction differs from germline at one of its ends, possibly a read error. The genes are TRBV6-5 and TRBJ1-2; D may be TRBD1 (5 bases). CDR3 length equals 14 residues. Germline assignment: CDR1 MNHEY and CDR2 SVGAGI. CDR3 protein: CANSPAGGTYGYTF. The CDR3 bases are TGTGCCAACAGTCCGGCGGGAGGGACCTATGGCTACACCTTC.

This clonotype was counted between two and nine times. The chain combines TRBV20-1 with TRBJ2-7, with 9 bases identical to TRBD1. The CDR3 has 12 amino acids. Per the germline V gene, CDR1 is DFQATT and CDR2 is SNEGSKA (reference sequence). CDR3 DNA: TGCGGATACAGGGGGCCGAGATACGAGCAGTACTTC. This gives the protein CGYRGPRYEQYF.

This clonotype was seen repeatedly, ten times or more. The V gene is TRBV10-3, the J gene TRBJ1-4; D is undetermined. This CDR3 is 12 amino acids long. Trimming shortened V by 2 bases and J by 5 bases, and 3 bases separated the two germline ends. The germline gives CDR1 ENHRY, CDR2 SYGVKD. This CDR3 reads CAISEPNEKLFF. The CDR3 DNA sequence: TGTGCCATCAGTGAGCCGAATGAAAAACTGTTTTTT.

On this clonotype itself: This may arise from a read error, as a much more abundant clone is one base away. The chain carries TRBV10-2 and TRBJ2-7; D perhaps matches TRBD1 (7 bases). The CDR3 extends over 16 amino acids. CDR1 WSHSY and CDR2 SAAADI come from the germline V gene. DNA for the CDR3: TGCGCCGGCAGTGGCCAGGGGGGCATCTTTTACGGAGAGCAGTACTTC. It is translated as CAGSGQGGIFYGEQYF.

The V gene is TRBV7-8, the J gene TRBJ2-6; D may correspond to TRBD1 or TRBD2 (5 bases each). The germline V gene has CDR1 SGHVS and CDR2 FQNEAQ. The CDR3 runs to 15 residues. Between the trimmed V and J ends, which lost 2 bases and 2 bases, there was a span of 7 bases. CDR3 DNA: TGTGCCAGCAGCTTATGGGGGACTGGGGCCAACGTCCTGACTTTC. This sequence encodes CASSLWGTGANVLTF. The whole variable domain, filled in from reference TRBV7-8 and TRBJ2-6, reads GAGVSQSPRYKVAKRGQDVALRCDPISGHVSLFWYQQALGQGPEFLTYFQNEAQLDKSGLPSDRFFAERPEGSVSTLKIQRTQQEDSAVYLCASSLWGTGANVLTFGAGSRLTVL.

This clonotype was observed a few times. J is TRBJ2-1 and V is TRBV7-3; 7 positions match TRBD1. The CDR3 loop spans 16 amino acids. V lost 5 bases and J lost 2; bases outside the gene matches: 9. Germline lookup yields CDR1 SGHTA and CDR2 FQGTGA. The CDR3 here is CASSRTGQKTYNEQFF. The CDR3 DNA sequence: TGTGCCAGCAGCAGGACAGGACAGAAAACCTACAATGAGCAGTTCTTC.

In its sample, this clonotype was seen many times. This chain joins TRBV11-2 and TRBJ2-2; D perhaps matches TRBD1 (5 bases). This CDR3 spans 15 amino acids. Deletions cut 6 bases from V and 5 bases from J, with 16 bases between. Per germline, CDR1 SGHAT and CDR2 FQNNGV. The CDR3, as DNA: TGTGCCAGCAGTCGACAGTCAGTTGGGACCGGGGAGCTGTTTTTT. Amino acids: CASSRQSVGTGELFF.

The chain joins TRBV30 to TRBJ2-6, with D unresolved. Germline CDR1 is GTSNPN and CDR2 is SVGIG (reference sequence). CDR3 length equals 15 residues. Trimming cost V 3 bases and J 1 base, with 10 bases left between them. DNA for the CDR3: TGTGCCTGGAGCGTCCAGTTGTCTGGGGCCAACGTCCTGACTTTC. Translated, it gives CAWSVQLSGANVLTF.

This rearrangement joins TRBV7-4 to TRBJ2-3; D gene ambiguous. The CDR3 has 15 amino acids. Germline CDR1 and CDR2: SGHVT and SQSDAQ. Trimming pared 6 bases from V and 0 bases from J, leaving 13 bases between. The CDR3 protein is CASRNGLTSTDTQYF. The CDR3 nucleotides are TGTGCCAGCAGGAATGGCCTCACCAGCACAGATACGCAGTATTTT.

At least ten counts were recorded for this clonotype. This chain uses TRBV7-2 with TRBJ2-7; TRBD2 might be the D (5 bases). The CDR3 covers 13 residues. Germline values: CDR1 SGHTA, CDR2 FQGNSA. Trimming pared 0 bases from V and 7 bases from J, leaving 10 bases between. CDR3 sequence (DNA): TGTGCCAGCAGCTTAGCCCTGGAGGCGGAGCAGTACTTC. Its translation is CASSLALEAEQYF.

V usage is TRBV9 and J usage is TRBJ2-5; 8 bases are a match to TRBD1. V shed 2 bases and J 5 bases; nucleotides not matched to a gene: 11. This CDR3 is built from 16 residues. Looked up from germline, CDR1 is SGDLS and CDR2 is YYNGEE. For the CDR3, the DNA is TGTGCCAGCAGCGTCTTGGGGGCAGGGGGCTCGGAGACCCAGTACTTC. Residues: CASSVLGAGGSETQYF. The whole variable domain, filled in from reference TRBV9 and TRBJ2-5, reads DSGVTQTPKHLITATGQRVTLRCSPRSGDLSVYWYQQSLDQGLQFLIQYYNGEERAKGNILERFSAQQFPDLHSELNLSSLELGDSALYFCASSVLGAGGSETQYFGPGTRLLVL.

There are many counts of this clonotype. CDR3 coding DNA: TGTGCCAGCAGTTACTCAGAGAGCTCCTACGAGCAGTACTTC. This encodes CASSYSESSYEQYF. The gene calls are TRBV6-5 and TRBJ2-7; D is unclear. The CDR3 runs 14 residues. CDR1 MNHEY and CDR2 SVGAGI come from the germline V gene. Trimming stripped 0 bases from V and 0 bases from J, with 6 bases between.

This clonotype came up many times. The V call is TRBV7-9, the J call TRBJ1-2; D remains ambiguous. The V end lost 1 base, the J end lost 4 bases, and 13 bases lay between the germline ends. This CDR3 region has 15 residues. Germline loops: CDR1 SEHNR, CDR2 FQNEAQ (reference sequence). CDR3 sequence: CASSLVVTVRYGYTF. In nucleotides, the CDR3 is TGTGCCAGCAGCTTAGTAGTAACTGTTCGCTATGGCTACACCTTC.

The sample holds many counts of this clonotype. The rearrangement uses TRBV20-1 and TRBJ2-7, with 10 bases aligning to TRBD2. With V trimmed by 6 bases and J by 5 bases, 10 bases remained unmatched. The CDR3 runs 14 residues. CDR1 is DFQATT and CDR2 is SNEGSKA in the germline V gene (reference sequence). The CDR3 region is CSAFRLAGVHEQYF. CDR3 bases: TGCAGTGCCTTCAGGCTAGCGGGAGTTCACGAGCAGTACTTC.